The following is a T cell receptor (beta chain) sequence with its context. The data originate from a study of technical replicates of blood from several donors. The CDR3 is 15 amino acids. Germline values: CDR1 SGHTA, CDR2 FQGNSA. Trimming removed 1 base from V and 3 bases from J, with 10 bases in between. Only in-frame clones appear in the TCRdb table, and some are missing; sequencing was by immunoSEQ multiplex PCR. In the table there are 75,000 or so clones, 93% of which are singletons. The sequence came from a human donor in good health. Sequenced: T cells isolated from PBMCs. V is TRBV7-2 and J is TRBJ2-1, with D uncertain. CDR3 sequence reads: CASSLGFQIYNEQFF. CDR3 nucleotide sequence: TGTGCCAGCAGCTTAGGCTTCCAGATCTACAATGAGCAGTTCTTC.